The next 7 T cell receptor beta chains were all read from a single sample in a study of cytomegalovirus exposure and HLA in healthy donors. Clones were sequenced by immunoSEQ multiplex PCR, and TCRdb holds only the in-frame ones, with some missing. Of over 200,000 clones detected, 88% appear once; the ten largest clones hold around 3%. Input material: PBMCs. Receptors originate from a woman aged 18-29 years in good health and CMV-seronegative.

V usage is TRBV7-3 and J usage is TRBJ2-3, with D unclear. Germline-derived CDR1 and CDR2 are SGHTA and FQGTGA. This CDR3 contains 14 residues. Trimming stripped 5 bases from V and 1 base from J, with 10 bases between. The DNA of the CDR3 is TGTGCCAGCAGCGTCTCAGCGTGCACAGATACGCAGTATTTT. The encoded protein is CASSVSACTDTQYF.

The J gene is TRBJ2-1, the V gene TRBV6-5; 7 nucleotides align to TRBD1. There are 15 residues in the CDR3. The J segment lost 3 bases and the V segment lost 6 bases, leaving 8 bases of the junction unmatched. CDR1 is MNHEY, CDR2 SVGAGI, per germline. CDR3 coding DNA: TGTGCCAGCAGGGAGACAGGGAGAAGCTACAATGAGCAGTTCTTC. Protein sequence: CASRETGRSYNEQFF.

The rearrangement joins TRBV11-2 to TRBJ2-5; D is unresolved. The CDR3 covers 13 residues. Germline values: CDR1 SGHAT, CDR2 FQNNGV. V was trimmed by 1 base and J by 4 bases, leaving 7 bases between them. The CDR3 protein is CASSLVARETQYF. As DNA, the CDR3 is TGTGCCAGCAGCTTAGTGGCCAGAGAGACCCAGTACTTC.

The chain joins TRBV27 to TRBJ2-5; TRBD2 agrees at 9 bases. CDR1 and CDR2 (germline): MNHEY, SMNVEV (reference sequence). The CDR3 is 16 residues long. J gave up 3 bases and V 0 bases, and 5 bases lay outside the gene matches. The CDR3 sequence: CASSLSSSGNKETQYF. The CDR3 nucleotides are TGTGCCAGCAGTTTATCGTCTAGCGGGAATAAAGAGACCCAGTACTTC.

V and J are TRBV14 and TRBJ2-2; 7 bases map to TRBD1. This CDR3 has 15 amino acids. Per germline, CDR1 SGHDN and CDR2 FVKESK. V shed 1 base and J 3 bases; nucleotides not matched to a gene: 2. The DNA for the CDR3 is TGTGCCAGCAGCCAAGTGACAGGGTACACCGGGGAGCTGTTTTTT. This gives the protein CASSQVTGYTGELFF. The whole variable domain, filled in from reference TRBV14 and TRBJ2-2, reads EAGVTQFPSHSVIEKGQTVTLRCDPISGHDNLYWYRRVMGKEIKFLLHFVKESKQDESGMPNNRFLAERTGGTYSTLKVQPAELEDSGVYFCASSQVTGYTGELFFGEGSRLTVL.

The CDR3 DNA follows: TGTGCCAGCAGGGGACAGGGATACGACAATGAGCAGTTCTTC. The encoded protein is CASRGQGYDNEQFF. The V gene is TRBV28, the J gene TRBJ2-1; 9 nucleotides align to TRBD1. The trim removed 6 bases at V and 5 bases at J, leaving 5 bases unmatched. The CDR3 consists of 14 residues. CDR1 is MDHEN, CDR2 SYDVKM, per germline.

J is TRBJ2-2 and V is TRBV12-5; 7 bases line up with TRBD1. Germline assignment: CDR1 LGHNT and CDR2 FRNRAP. After removal of 1 base from V and 4 bases from J, the junction contained 3 bases not matched to a gene. The CDR3 contains 15 residues. The CDR3 region has the DNA TGTGCTAGTGGTTTGGCCACAGGGGCCACCGGGGAGCTGTTTTTT. Amino acids: CASGLATGATGELFF.